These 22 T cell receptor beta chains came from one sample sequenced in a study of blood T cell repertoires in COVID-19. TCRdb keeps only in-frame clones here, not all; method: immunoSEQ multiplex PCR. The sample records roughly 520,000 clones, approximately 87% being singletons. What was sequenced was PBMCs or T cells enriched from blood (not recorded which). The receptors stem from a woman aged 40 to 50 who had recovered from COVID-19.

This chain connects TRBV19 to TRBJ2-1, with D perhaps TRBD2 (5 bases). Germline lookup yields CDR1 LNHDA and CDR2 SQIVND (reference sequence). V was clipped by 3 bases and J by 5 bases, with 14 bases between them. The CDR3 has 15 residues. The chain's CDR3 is CASSMRVWEDNEQFF. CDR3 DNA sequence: TGTGCCAGTAGTATGCGGGTCTGGGAAGACAATGAGCAGTTCTTC. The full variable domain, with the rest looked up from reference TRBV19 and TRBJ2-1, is DGGITQSPKYLFRKEGQNVTLSCEQNLNHDAMYWYRQDPGQGLRLIYYSQIVNDFQKGDIAEGYSVSREKKESFPLTVTSAQKNPTAFYLCASSMRVWEDNEQFFGPGTRLTVL.

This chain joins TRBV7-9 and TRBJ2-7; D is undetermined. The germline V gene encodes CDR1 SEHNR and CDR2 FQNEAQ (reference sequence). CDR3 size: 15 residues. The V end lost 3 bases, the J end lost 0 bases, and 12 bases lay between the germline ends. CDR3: CASSFLVGSSYEQYF. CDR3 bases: TGTGCCAGCAGCTTCCTAGTCGGCAGCTCCTACGAGCAGTACTTC.

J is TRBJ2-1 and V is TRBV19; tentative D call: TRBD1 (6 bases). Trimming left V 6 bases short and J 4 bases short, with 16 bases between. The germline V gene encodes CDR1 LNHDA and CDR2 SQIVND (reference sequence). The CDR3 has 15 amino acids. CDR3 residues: CASSLQGGFYNEQFF. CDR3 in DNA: TGTGCCAGTAGCCTACAGGGTGGGTTTTACAATGAGCAGTTCTTC.

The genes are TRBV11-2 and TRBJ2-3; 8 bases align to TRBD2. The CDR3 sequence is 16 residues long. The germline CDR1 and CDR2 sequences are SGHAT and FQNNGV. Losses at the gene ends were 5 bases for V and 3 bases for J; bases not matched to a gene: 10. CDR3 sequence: CASSPPGTSATDTQYF. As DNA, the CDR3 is TGTGCCAGCAGCCCCCCCGGGACTAGTGCTACAGATACGCAGTATTTT. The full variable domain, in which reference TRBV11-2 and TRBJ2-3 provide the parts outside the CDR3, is EAGVAQSPRYKIIEKRQSVAFWCNPISGHATLYWYQQILGQGPKLLIQFQNNGVVDDSQLPKDRFSAERLKGVDSTLKIQPAKLEDSAVYLCASSPPGTSATDTQYFGPGTRLTVL.

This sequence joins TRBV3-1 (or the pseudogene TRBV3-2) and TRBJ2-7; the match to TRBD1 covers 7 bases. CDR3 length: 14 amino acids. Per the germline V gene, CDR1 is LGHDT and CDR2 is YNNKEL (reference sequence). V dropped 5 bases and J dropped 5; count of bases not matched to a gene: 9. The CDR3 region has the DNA TGTGCCAGCAGCTATAAGACAGGGTTCGACGAGCAGTACTTC. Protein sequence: CASSYKTGFDEQYF.

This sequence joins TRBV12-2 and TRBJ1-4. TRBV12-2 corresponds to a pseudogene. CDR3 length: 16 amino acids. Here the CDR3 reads CATGGGRTATNEKLFF. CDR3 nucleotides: TGTGCAACCGGGGGAGGACGCACAGCAACTAATGAAAAACTGTTTTTT.

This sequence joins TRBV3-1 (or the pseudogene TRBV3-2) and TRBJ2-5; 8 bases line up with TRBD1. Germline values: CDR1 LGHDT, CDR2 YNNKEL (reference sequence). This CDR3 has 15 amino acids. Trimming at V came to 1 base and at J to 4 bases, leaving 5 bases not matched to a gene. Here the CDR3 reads CASSQVQGAGETQYF. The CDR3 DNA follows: TGTGCCAGCAGCCAAGTCCAGGGGGCGGGAGAGACCCAGTACTTC.

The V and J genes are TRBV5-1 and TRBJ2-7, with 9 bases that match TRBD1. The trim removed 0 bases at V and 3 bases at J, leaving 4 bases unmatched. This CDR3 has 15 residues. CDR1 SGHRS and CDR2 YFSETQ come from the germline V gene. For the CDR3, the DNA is TGCGCCAGCAGCTTGGATGGGACAGGGATCTACGAGCAGTACTTC. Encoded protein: CASSLDGTGIYEQYF.

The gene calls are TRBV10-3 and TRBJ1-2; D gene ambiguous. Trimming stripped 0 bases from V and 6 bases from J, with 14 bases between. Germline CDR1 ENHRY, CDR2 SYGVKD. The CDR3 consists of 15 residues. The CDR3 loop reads CAISESGLAPDGYTF. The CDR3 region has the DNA TGTGCCATCAGTGAGTCAGGGTTAGCGCCCGATGGCTACACCTTC.

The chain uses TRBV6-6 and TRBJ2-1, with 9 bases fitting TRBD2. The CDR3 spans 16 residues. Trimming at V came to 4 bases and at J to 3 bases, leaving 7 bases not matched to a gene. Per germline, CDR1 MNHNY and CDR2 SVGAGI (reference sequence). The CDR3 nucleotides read TGTGCCAGCAGTTCCCTTAGCGGGAGTGGCTACAATGAGCAGTTCTTC. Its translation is CASSSLSGSGYNEQFF.

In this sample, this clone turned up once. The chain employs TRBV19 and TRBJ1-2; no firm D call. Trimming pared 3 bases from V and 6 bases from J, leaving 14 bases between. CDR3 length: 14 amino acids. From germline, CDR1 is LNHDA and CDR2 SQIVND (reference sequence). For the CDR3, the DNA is TGTGCCAGTAGTATTTTTCGGGGTTCGGATGGCTACACCTTC. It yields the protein CASSIFRGSDGYTF.

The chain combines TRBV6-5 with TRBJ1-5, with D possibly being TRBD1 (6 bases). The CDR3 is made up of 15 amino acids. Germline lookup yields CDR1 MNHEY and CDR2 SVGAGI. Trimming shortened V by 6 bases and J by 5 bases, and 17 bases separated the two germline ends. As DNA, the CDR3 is TGTGCCAGCAGCCACAAAATGGACAGCTATCAGCCCCAGCATTTT. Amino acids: CASSHKMDSYQPQHF.

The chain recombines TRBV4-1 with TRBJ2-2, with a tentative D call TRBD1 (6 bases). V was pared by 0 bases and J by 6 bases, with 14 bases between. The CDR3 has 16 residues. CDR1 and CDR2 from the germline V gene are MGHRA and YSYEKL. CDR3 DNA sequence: TGCGCCAGCAGCCAAGATGGGGGCCGCTGGTCCGGGGAGCTGTTTTTT. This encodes CASSQDGGRWSGELFF.

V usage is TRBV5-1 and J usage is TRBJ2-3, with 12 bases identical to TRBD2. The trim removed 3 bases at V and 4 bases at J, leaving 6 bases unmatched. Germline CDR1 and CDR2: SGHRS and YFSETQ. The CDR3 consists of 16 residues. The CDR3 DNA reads TGCGCCAGCAGCTCGGCCACTAGCGGGAGGCCAGATACGCAGTATTTT. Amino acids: CASSSATSGRPDTQYF.

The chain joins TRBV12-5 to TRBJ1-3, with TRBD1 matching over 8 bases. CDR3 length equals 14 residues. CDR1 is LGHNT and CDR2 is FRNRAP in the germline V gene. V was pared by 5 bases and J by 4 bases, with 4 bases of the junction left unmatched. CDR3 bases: TGTGCTAGTGGTGAAACAGGGGGAGGAAACACCATATATTTT. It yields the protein CASGETGGGNTIYF.

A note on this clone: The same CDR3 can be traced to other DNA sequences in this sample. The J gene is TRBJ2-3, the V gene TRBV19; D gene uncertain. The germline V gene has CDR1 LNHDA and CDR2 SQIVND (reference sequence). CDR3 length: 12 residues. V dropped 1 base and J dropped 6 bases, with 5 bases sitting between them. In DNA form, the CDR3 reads TGTGCCAGTAGTATAGGCGGCGATACGCAGTATTTT. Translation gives CASSIGGDTQYF.

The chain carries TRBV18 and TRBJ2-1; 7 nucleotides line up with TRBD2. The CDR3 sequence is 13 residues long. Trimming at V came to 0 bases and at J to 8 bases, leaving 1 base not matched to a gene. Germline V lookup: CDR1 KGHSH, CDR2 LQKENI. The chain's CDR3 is CASSPPAGDEQFF. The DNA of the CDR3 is TGTGCCAGCTCACCACCGGCGGGAGATGAGCAGTTCTTC.

The CDR3 spells CASSTNRGYNEQFF. CDR3 sequence (DNA): TGTGCCAGCAGTACCAACCGGGGCTACAATGAGCAGTTCTTC. The V call is TRBV28, the J call TRBJ2-1; possible D gene TRBD2, 5 bases. The CDR3 totals 14 residues. V was shortened by 5 bases and J by 3 bases, with 11 bases between the two germline ends. From germline, CDR1 is MDHEN and CDR2 SYDVKM.

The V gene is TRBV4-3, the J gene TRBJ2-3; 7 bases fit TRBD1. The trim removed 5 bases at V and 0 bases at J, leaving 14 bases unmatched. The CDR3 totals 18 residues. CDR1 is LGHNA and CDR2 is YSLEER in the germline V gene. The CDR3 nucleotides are TGCGCCAGCAGCGTCCACCGGGACAGACACCCTAGCACAGATACGCAGTATTTT. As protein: CASSVHRDRHPSTDTQYF.

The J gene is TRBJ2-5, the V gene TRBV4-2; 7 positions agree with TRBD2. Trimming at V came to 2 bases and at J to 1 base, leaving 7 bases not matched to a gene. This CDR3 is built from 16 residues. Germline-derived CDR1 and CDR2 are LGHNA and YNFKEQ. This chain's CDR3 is CASSQTDLAAQETQYF. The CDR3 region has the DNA TGTGCCAGCAGCCAAACCGACCTAGCGGCCCAAGAGACCCAGTACTTC.

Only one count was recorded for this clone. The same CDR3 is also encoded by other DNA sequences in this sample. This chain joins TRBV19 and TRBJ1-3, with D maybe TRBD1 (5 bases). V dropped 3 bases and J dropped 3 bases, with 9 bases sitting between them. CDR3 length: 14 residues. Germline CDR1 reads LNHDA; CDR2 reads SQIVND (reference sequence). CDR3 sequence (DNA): TGTGCCAGTAGTATCCGGGGGATTGGAAACACCATATATTTT. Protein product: CASSIRGIGNTIYF.

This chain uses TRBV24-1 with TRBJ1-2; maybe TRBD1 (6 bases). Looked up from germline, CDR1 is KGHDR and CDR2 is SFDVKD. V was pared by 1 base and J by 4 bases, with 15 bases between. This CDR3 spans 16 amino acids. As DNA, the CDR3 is TGTGCCACCAGTGATTTATTAGGGACATCGGCCTATGGCTACACCTTC. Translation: CATSDLLGTSAYGYTF.